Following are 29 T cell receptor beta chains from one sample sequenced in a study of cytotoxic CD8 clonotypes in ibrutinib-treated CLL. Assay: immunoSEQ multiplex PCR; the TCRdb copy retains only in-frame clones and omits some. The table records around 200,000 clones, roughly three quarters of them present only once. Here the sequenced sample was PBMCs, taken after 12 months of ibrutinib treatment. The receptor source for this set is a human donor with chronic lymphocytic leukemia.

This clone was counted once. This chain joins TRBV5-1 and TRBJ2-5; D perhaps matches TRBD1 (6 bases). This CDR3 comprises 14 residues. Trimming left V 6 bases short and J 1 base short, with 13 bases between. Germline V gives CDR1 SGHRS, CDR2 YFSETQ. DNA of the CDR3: TGCGCCAGCAAGAGACAGGACCCCCAAGAGACCCAGTACTTC. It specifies CASKRQDPQETQYF.

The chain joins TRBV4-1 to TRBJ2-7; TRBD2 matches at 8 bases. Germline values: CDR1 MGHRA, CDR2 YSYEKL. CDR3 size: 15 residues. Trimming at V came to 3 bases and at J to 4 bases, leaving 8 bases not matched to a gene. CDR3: CASSQDPGTSYEQYF. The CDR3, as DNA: TGCGCCAGCAGCCAGGATCCCGGGACTAGTTACGAGCAGTACTTC.

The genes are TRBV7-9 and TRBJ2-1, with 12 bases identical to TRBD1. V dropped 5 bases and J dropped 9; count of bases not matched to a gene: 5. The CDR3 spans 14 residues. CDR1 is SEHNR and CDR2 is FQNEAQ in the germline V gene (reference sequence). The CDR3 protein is CASSPGQGASEQFF. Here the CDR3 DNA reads TGTGCCAGCAGCCCGGGACAGGGGGCAAGTGAGCAGTTCTTC.

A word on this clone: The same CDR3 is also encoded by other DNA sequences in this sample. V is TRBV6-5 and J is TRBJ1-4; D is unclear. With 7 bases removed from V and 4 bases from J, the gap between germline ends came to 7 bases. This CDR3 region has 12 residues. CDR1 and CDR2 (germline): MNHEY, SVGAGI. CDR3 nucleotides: TGTGCCAGCAAGCGACTTAATGAAAAACTGTTTTTT. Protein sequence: CASKRLNEKLFF.

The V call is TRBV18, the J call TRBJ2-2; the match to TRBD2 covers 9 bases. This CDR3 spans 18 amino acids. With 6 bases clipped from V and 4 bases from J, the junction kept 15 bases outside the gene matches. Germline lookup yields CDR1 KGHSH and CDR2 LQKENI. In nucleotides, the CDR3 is TGTGCCAGCTCCCCATCGCTAGCGGGAACAGGAGGCACCGGGGAGCTGTTTTTT. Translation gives CASSPSLAGTGGTGELFF.

The CDR3 loop reads CASSPQPGPWDTEAFF. CDR3 nucleotides: TGTGCCAGCAGCCCCCAGCCGGGACCGTGGGACACTGAAGCTTTCTTT. The V call is TRBV11-2, the J call TRBJ1-1; tentative D call: TRBD1 (5 bases). Trimming took off 5 bases at V and 3 bases at J, with 19 bases between the two ends. This CDR3 is 16 amino acids long. Germline V CDR1 and CDR2: SGHAT, FQNNGV. The full variable domain, rest sourced from reference TRBV11-2 and TRBJ1-1, is EAGVAQSPRYKIIEKRQSVAFWCNPISGHATLYWYQQILGQGPKLLIQFQNNGVVDDSQLPKDRFSAERLKGVDSTLKIQPAKLEDSAVYLCASSPQPGPWDTEAFFGQGTRLTVV.

DNA for the CDR3: TGTGCCAGCAGTAGACAGAACGCGAACACCGGGGAGCTGTTTTTT. It translates to CASSRQNANTGELFF. This chain joins TRBV7-6 and TRBJ2-2, with D perhaps TRBD1 (5 bases). The V and J ends lost 6 bases and 0 bases respectively, with 11 bases between them. The CDR3 covers 15 residues. The germline V gene encodes CDR1 SGHVS and CDR2 FNYEAQ.

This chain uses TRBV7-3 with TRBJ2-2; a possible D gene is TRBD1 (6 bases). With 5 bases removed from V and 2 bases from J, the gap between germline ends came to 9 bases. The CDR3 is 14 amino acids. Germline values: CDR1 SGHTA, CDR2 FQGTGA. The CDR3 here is CASSPDSNTGELFF. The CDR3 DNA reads TGTGCCAGCAGCCCGGACAGTAACACCGGGGAGCTGTTTTTT.

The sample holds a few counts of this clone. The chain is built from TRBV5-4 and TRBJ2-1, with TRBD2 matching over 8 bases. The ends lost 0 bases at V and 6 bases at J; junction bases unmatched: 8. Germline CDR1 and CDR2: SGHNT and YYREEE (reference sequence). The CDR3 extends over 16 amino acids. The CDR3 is CASSLDGGAKANEQFF. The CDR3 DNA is TGTGCCAGCAGCTTGGACGGGGGGGCAAAAGCCAATGAGCAGTTCTTC.

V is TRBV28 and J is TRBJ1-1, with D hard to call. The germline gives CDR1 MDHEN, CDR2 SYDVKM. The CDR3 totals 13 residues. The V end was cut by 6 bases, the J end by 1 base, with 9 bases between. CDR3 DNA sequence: TGTGCCAGCAGATTCCTCTCGAACACTGAAGCTTTCTTT. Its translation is CASRFLSNTEAFF.

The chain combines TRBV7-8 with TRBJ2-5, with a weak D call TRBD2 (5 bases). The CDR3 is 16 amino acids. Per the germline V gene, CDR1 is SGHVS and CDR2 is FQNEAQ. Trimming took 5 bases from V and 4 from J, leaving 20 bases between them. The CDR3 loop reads CASSLTGPSGVETQYF. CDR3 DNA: TGTGCCAGCAGCCTAACCGGACCCTCCGGGGTAGAGACCCAGTACTTC.

The CDR3 DNA sequence: TGTGCCACCGATTCTGGGGGCGGGGGACTAGAAAAACTGTTTTTT. It translates to CATDSGGGGLEKLFF. The chain recombines TRBV6-6 with TRBJ1-4; maybe TRBD1 (6 bases). V lost 10 bases and J 8 bases, leaving 23 bases between the germline ends. This CDR3 contains 15 residues. Germline assignment: CDR1 MNHNY and CDR2 SVGAGI (reference sequence).

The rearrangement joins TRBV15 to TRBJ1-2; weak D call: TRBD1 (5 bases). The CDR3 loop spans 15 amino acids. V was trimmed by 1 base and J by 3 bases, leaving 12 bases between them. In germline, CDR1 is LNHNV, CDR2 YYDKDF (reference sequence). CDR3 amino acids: CATSRALGRDYGYTF. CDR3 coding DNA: TGTGCCACCAGCAGAGCTCTGGGCAGGGACTATGGCTACACCTTC. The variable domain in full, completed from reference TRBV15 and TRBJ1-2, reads DAMVIQNPRYQVTQFGKPVTLSCSQTLNHNVMYWYQQKSSQAPKLLFHYYDKDFNNEADTPDNFQSRRPNTSFCFLDIRSPGLGDTAMYLCATSRALGRDYGYTFGSGTRLTVV.

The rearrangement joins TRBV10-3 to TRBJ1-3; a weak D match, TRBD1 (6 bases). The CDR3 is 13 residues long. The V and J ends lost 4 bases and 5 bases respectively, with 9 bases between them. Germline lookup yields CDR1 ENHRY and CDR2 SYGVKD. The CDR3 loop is CAISADSRNTIYF. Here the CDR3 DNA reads TGTGCCATCAGTGCGGACAGTAGAAACACCATATATTTT.

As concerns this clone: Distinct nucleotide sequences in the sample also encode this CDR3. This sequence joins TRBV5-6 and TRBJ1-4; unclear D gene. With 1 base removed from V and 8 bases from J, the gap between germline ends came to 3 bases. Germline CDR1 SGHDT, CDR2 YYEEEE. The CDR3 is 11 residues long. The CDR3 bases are TGTGCCAGCAGCTTGAACGAAAAACTGTTTTTT. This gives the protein CASSLNEKLFF.

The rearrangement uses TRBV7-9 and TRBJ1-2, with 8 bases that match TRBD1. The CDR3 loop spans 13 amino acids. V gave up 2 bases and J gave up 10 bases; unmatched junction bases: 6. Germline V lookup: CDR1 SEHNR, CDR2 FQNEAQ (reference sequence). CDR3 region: CASSLSGTGDYTF. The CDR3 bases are TGTGCCAGCAGCTTATCTGGGACAGGAGACTACACCTTC.

As DNA, the CDR3 is TGTGCCAGCAGCTTGGGGGGGAGGACTGAAGCTTTCTTT. The encoded protein is CASSLGGRTEAFF. V and J are TRBV5-4 and TRBJ1-1; tentatively, D is TRBD1 (5 bases). Germline CDR1 and CDR2: SGHNT and YYREEE (reference sequence). Trimming left V 0 bases short and J 5 bases short, with 8 bases between. The CDR3 is 13 amino acids.

The CDR3 bases are TGTGCCAGCAGCCCCAGAGCTGGGACAGGGTTCTACGAGCAGTACTTC. This codes for CASSPRAGTGFYEQYF. V is TRBV9 and J is TRBJ2-7, with 9 bases that match TRBD1. Germline assignment: CDR1 SGDLS and CDR2 YYNGEE. This CDR3 has 16 amino acids. Trimming cost V 4 bases and J 3 bases; bases outside gene matches: 11.

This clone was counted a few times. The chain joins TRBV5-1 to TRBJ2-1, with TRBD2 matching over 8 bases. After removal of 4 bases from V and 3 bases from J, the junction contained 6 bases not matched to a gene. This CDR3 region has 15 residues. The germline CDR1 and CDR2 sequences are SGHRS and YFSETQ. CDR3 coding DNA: TGCGCCAGCAGCGCAAACCGGGGGGGCTACAATGAGCAGTTCTTC. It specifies CASSANRGGYNEQFF. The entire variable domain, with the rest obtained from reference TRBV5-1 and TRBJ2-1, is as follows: KAGVTQTPRYLIKTRGQQVTLSCSPISGHRSVSWYQQTPGQGLQFLFEYFSETQRNKGNFPGRFSGRQFSNSRSEMNVSTLELGDSALYLCASSANRGGYNEQFFGPGTRLTVL.

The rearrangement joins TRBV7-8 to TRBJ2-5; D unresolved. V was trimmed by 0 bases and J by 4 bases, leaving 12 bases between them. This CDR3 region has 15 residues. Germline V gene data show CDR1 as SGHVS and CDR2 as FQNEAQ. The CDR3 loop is CASSLARNSRETQYF. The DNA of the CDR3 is TGTGCCAGCAGCTTAGCTCGGAATTCCCGAGAGACCCAGTACTTC.

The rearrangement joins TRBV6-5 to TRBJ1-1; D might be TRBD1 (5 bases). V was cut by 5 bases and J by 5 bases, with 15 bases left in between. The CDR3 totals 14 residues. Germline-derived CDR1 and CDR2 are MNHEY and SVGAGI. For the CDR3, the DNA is TGTGCCAGCAGTCTTCAGGGTTTTGGGACTGAAGCTTTCTTT. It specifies CASSLQGFGTEAFF.

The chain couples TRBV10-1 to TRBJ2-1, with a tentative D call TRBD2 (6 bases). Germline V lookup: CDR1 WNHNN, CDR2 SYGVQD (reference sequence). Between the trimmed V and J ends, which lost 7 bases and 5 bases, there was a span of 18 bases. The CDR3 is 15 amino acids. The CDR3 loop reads CASIPTGTLDNEQFF. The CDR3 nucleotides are TGCGCCAGCATCCCAACCGGGACTCTAGACAATGAGCAGTTCTTC.

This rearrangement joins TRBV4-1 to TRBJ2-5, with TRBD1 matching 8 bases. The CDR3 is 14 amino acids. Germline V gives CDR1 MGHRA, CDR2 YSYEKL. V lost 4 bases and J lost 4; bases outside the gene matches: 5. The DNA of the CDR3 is TGCGCCAGCAGCCCCCGGGGACAGGCAGAGACCCAGTACTTC. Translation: CASSPRGQAETQYF.

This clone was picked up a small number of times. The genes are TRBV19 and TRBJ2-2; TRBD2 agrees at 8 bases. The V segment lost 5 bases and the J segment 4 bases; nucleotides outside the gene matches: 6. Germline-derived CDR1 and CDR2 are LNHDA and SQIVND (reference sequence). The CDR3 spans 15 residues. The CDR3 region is CASSAGLGSTGELFF. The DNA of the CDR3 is TGTGCCAGTAGTGCGGGACTAGGGAGCACCGGGGAGCTGTTTTTT.

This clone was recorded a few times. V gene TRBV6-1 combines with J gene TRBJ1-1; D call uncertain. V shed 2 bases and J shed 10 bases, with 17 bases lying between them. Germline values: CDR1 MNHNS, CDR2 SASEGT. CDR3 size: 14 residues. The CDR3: CASSEKEAGSSAFF. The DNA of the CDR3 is TGTGCCAGCAGTGAAAAGGAGGCAGGTTCGTCAGCTTTCTTT.

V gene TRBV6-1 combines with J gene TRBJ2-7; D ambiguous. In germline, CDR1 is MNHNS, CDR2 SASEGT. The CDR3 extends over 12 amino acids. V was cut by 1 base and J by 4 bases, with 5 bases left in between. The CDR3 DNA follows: TGTGCCAGCAGTGAAGGCCTTTACGAGCAGTACTTC. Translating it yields CASSEGLYEQYF.

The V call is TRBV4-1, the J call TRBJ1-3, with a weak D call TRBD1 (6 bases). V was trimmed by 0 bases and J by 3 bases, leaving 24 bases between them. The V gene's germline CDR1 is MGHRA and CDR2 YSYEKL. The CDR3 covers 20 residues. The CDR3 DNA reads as TGCGCCAGCAGCCAAGATCAAGCAGGGGCGCTTCCGATCTTTGGAAACACCATATATTTT. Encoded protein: CASSQDQAGALPIFGNTIYF.

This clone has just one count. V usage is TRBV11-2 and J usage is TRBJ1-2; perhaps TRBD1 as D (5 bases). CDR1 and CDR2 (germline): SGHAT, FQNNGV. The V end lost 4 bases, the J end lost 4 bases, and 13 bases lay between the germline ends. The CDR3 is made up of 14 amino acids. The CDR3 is CASSSPRGGYGYTF. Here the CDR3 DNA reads TGTGCCAGCAGCTCTCCGAGGGGTGGCTATGGCTACACCTTC. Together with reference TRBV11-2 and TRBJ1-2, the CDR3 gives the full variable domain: EAGVAQSPRYKIIEKRQSVAFWCNPISGHATLYWYQQILGQGPKLLIQFQNNGVVDDSQLPKDRFSAERLKGVDSTLKIQPAKLEDSAVYLCASSSPRGGYGYTFGSGTRLTVV.

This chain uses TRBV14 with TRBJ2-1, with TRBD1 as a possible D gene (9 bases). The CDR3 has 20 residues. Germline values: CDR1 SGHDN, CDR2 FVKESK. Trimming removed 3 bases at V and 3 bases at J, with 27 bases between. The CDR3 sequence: CASSQTGRQGVAGHYNEQFF. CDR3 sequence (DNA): TGTGCCAGCAGCCAGACCGGTCGACAGGGGGTAGCGGGGCACTACAATGAGCAGTTCTTC.